The sequence of this TCR beta chain was determined in a study of blood T cell repertoires in COVID-19. Whole-study context: Some COVID-19 samples were acute and others convalescent; all came from the United States, Italy and Spain. Nucleic acid was either cDNA or gDNA, and it came from T cells, B-cell-depleted T cells, or PBMCs.

Sequencing used immunoSEQ multiplex PCR; TCRdb keeps in-frame clones, though not all of them. The table has around 140,000 clones, about 87% seen once. After removal of 0 bases from V and 5 bases from J, the junction contained 2 bases not matched to a gene. The length of the CDR3 is 15 residues. CDR1 is SGHRS and CDR2 is YFSETQ in the germline V gene. Sequencing was carried out using peripheral blood. This chain uses TRBV5-1 with TRBJ2-2; 9 nucleotides match TRBD2. This TCR was recovered from a woman aged 50 to 60 with acute or convalescent COVID-19. The CDR3 DNA reads TGCGCCAGCAGCTTGGCCCTAGCGGGAACCGGGGAGCTGTTTTTT. Its protein product is CASSLALAGTGELFF.